Listed here are 15 T cell receptor beta chains from one sample, sequenced in a study of control samples from healthy donors and cancer patients. Sequenced by immunoSEQ multiplex PCR; TCRdb stores in-frame clones only, minus some. The table lists fewer than 150,000 clones, more than 85% of them singletons. The sample comprised blood. The receptors here all came from a man aged 18 to 29 in good health.

The chain links TRBV11-3 to TRBJ1-1; no reliable D call. The CDR3 is made up of 13 amino acids. Germline CDR1 and CDR2: SGHNT and YENEEA. The V end lost 5 bases, the J end lost 0 bases, and 7 bases lay between the germline ends. The CDR3 coding sequence is TGTGCCAGCAGCATAAACATGAACACTGAAGCTTTCTTT. Translated, it gives CASSINMNTEAFF.

The rearrangement joins TRBV6-5 to TRBJ1-2; 9 nucleotides align to TRBD1. The length of the CDR3 is 13 residues. Germline CDR1 and CDR2: MNHEY and SVGAGI. V trimming: 8 bases; J trimming: 2 bases; junction bases outside the gene matches: 3. The CDR3 region has the DNA TGTGCCAGCTCCGGGACAGGGAACTATGGCTACACCTTC. Protein: CASSGTGNYGYTF.

This clone was seen just once. This chain links TRBV4-1 with TRBJ1-3, with 7 bases lining up with TRBD1. CDR3 size: 18 residues. V dropped 4 bases and J dropped 0; count of bases not matched to a gene: 12. Germline loops: CDR1 MGHRA, CDR2 YSYEKL. The CDR3, as DNA: TGCGCCAGCAGCCTAATTGGAACAGGGGTCCCCTCTGGAAACACCATATATTTT. It encodes CASSLIGTGVPSGNTIYF.

The genes are TRBV5-1 and TRBJ2-5; D is unclear. The germline V gene encodes CDR1 SGHRS and CDR2 YFSETQ. V was pared by 0 bases and J by 2 bases, with 2 bases between. CDR3 length equals 12 residues. Here the CDR3 DNA reads TGCGCCAGCAGCTTGGCTCAAGAGACCCAGTACTTC. Its protein product is CASSLAQETQYF. The complete variable domain, with remaining parts taken from reference TRBV5-1 and TRBJ2-5, reads KAGVTQTPRYLIKTRGQQVTLSCSPISGHRSVSWYQQTPGQGLQFLFEYFSETQRNKGNFPGRFSGRQFSNSRSEMNVSTLELGDSALYLCASSLAQETQYFGPGTRLLVL.

V is TRBV11-2 and J is TRBJ1-1; D is perhaps TRBD1 (6 bases). The germline V and J ends were trimmed by 3 bases and 8 bases, with 22 bases remaining between them. The CDR3 covers 16 residues. Germline V gives CDR1 SGHAT, CDR2 FQNNGV. CDR3 sequence: CASSFMSSGEVVEAFF. The CDR3 nucleotides are TGTGCCAGCAGCTTCATGAGTTCAGGGGAAGTCGTCGAAGCTTTCTTT.

The V and J genes are TRBV12-1 and TRBJ1-5; whether TRBD1, the table's D call, matches the DNA was not checked. TRBV12-1 is deemed a pseudogene. This CDR3 has 15 amino acids. The CDR3 protein is CASSYLGQGNQPQHF. The CDR3 DNA follows: TGTGCCAGCAGCTACCTCGGACAGGGAAATCAGCCCCAGCATTTT.

This sequence joins TRBV2 and TRBJ1-2, with 7 nucleotides matching TRBD1. This CDR3 has 14 residues. Germline CDR1 is SNHLY and CDR2 is FYNNEI. With V trimmed by 8 bases and J by 7 bases, 13 bases remained unmatched. CDR3 residues: CASWGGTALGGYTF. The DNA of the CDR3 is TGTGCCAGCTGGGGGGGGACAGCCTTAGGTGGCTACACCTTC.

The gene calls are TRBV12-3 or TRBV12-4 and TRBJ1-5, with a weak D call TRBD1 (5 bases). There are 13 residues in the CDR3. The V end was cut by 6 bases, the J end by 3 bases, with 9 bases between. CDR3 residues: CASRGLSNQPQHF. In DNA form, the CDR3 reads TGTGCCAGCAGGGGACTGTCCAATCAGCCCCAGCATTTT.

CDR3 coding DNA: TGTGCCAGCAGTGAATGGGGGTTCTCCTACGAGCAGTACTTC. The encoded protein is CASSEWGFSYEQYF. The V and J genes are TRBV2 and TRBJ2-7, with D perhaps matching TRBD1 or TRBD2 (5 bases each). The V and J ends lost 2 bases and 0 bases respectively, with 8 bases between them. Germline lookup yields CDR1 SNHLY and CDR2 FYNNEI. CDR3 length equals 14 residues.

This clone was detected a few times. This rearrangement joins TRBV7-8 to TRBJ2-3; the D gene could be TRBD1 or TRBD2 (7 bases each). The germline gives CDR1 SGHVS, CDR2 FQNEAQ. The CDR3 length is 15 residues. V dropped 4 bases and J dropped 4 bases, with 15 bases sitting between them. The CDR3 protein is CASSSGGGRSDTQYF. For the CDR3, the DNA is TGTGCCAGCAGCTCAGGGGGGGGGCGATCAGATACGCAGTATTTT. The whole variable domain, remainder taken from reference TRBV7-8 and TRBJ2-3, is GAGVSQSPRYKVAKRGQDVALRCDPISGHVSLFWYQQALGQGPEFLTYFQNEAQLDKSGLPSDRFFAERPEGSVSTLKIQRTQQEDSAVYLCASSSGGGRSDTQYFGPGTRLTVL.

This chain connects TRBV19 to TRBJ2-3; TRBD2 agrees at 10 bases. The length of the CDR3 is 16 residues. Trimming took 3 bases from V and 4 from J; bases not matched to a gene: 7. Germline CDR1 and CDR2: LNHDA and SQIVND (reference sequence). Written as DNA, the CDR3 is TGTGCCAGTAGTATCCGAGCGGGGGGGCACGCAGATACGCAGTATTTT. This gives the protein CASSIRAGGHADTQYF. Based on the CDR3 plus reference TRBV19 and TRBJ2-3, the full variable domain is DGGITQSPKYLFRKEGQNVTLSCEQNLNHDAMYWYRQDPGQGLRLIYYSQIVNDFQKGDIAEGYSVSREKKESFPLTVTSAQKNPTAFYLCASSIRAGGHADTQYFGPGTRLTVL.

Concerning this clone itself: Other nucleotide sequences from this sample produce the same CDR3. This chain uses TRBV7-2 with TRBJ2-7; 9 bases agree with TRBD2. CDR1 is SGHTA, CDR2 FQGNSA, per germline. V was clipped by 7 bases and J by 6 bases; unmatched bases: 7. This CDR3 region has 13 residues. The DNA for the CDR3 is TGTGCCAGCAAAAGGGGCGGGGGGGCCGAGCAGTACTTC. Its translation is CASKRGGGAEQYF.

The rearrangement links TRBV2 to TRBJ1-2, with no clear D. V lost 6 bases to trimming and J lost 8 bases, with 16 bases between them. The CDR3 totals 13 residues. The V gene's germline CDR1 is SNHLY and CDR2 FYNNEI. For the CDR3, the DNA is TGTGCCAGCAGGGGGAGGGCTGAGGTGGGCTACACCTTC. This translates into CASRGRAEVGYTF.

This clone was detected only once. The J gene is TRBJ2-7, the V gene TRBV6-5, with D hard to call. V was trimmed by 7 bases and J by 7 bases, leaving 14 bases between them. Looked up from germline, CDR1 is MNHEY and CDR2 is SVGAGI. CDR3 size: 12 residues. The CDR3 region has the DNA TGTGCCAGCAATTTCCAGTTCGAAGAGCAGTACTTC. It encodes CASNFQFEEQYF.

The chain links TRBV19 to TRBJ1-2, with TRBD1 identical over 9 bases. The V gene end was trimmed by 7 bases and the J gene end by 4 bases; junction bases not matched to a gene: 10. Germline values: CDR1 LNHDA, CDR2 SQIVND (reference sequence). The CDR3 extends over 15 amino acids. The CDR3 reads CASTGTGFNVYGYTF. The CDR3 DNA reads as TGTGCCAGTACCGGGACAGGGTTTAATGTCTATGGCTACACCTTC.